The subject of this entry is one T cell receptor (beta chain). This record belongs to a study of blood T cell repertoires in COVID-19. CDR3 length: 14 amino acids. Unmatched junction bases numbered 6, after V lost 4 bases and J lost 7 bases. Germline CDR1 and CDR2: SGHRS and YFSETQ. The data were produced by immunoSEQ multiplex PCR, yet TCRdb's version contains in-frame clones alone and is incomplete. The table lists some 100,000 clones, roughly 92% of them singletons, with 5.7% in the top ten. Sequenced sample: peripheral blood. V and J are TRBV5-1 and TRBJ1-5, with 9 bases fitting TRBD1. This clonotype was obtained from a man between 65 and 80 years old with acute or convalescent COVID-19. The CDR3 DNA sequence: TGCGCCAGCAGCCCGCGACAGGGGGGCCAGCCCCAGCATTTT. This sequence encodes CASSPRQGGQPQHF.